This TCR beta chain is drawn from a study of shared clonotypes between healthy human individuals. Findings of the study overall: With a few donors compared, around 5.4% of naive CD4 clonotypes were shared.

Each subset's genomic DNA was shared equally among a number of immunoSEQ plates. Using immunoSEQ multiplex PCR, the repertoire was profiled, and TCRdb retains in-frame clones only, with some absent. The table lists 2.5 million or so clones, just over 90% of them singletons. Notes on this clone: The antigen is undetermined.

Splitting the CD4+ cells yielded a CD45RA+ naive subset and a CD45RA-negative memory subset. The CDR3 runs to 15 residues. Germline V gene sequence: CDR1 SGDLS, CDR2 YYNGEE. V lost 0 bases and J 2 bases, leaving 8 bases between the germline ends. This sequence originates from a man younger than 35 in good health. This rearrangement joins TRBV9 to TRBJ2-2; no clear D gene. The sample comprised naive CD4+ T cells sorted from blood. Documented subset: CD45RA+ positively selected. CDR3 amino acids: CASSVAVENTGELFF. CDR3 coding DNA: TGTGCCAGCAGCGTAGCTGTGGAAAACACCGGGGAGCTGTTTTTT.